This TCR beta chain was retrieved from a study of CD8 T cells in Susac syndrome. When the RNA was reverse transcribed, random hexamers were used with an input of about 0.5 to 1 ug. MiXCR, applied by TCRdb to the immunoSEQ multiplex PCR reads, yields one record per CDR3 protein. The profile shows a few hundred thousand distinct CDR3 sequences, approximately 85% of them singletons. Germline lookup yields CDR1 MNHEY and CDR2 SMNVEV (reference sequence). Trimming shortened V by 4 bases and J by 7 bases, and 20 bases separated the two germline ends. The CDR3 contains 16 residues. The source is a human donor with multiple sclerosis. Input material: CD8+ T cells from PBMCs. The chain combines TRBV27 with TRBJ2-4; unclear D gene. CDR3 residues: CASSSGVAFLKNIQYF. The DNA for the CDR3 is TGTGCCAGCAGTTCGGGTGTGGCCTTCCTAAAGAACATTCAGTACTTC.